This T cell receptor (beta chain) was sequenced for a study of cytomegalovirus exposure and HLA in healthy donors. About the research overall: In a previous analysis, approximately 110 million unique TCR beta sequences were found from 150 million to 200 million T cells. Whole-study results and caveats: Fewer N-insertions (relative to the roughly 720-donor mean) were reportedly seen in an Asian-associated ancestry cluster in a later analysis.

As to this clone: Its antigen is unknown. Mismatch with germline at one junction end may stem from a read error.

The V gene's germline CDR1 is SGDLS and CDR2 YYNGEE. The CDR3 is 15 residues long. 13 Jbeta primers and 60 Vbeta primers were used for the PCR. Sequencing was performed with immunoSEQ multiplex PCR; in TCRdb, only in-frame clones are kept and a portion is missing. The sample lists roughly 100,000 clones, roughly three quarters seen once, with roughly 3% in the top ten. The V gene is TRBV9, the J gene TRBJ2-1; 9 bases align to TRBD2. This receptor was taken from a man in his thirties or forties in good health and CMV-seronegative. The sample consisted of PBMCs. The CDR3 is CASGVRLAAYNEQFF. The CDR3 region has the DNA TGTGCCAGCGGCGTACGACTAGCGGCCTACAATGAGCAGTTCTTC.